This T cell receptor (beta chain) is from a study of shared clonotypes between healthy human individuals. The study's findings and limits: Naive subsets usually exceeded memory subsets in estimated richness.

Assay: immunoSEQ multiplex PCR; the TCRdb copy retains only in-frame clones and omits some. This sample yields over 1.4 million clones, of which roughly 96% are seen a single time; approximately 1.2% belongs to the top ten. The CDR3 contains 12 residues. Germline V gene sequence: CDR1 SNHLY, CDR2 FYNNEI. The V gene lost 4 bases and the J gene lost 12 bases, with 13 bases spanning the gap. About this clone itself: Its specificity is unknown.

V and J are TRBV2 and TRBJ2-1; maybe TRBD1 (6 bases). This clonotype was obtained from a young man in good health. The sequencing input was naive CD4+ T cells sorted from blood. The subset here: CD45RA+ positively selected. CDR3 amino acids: CASSASQGRQFF. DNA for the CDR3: TGTGCCAGCAGTGCGTCACAGGGTAGGCAGTTCTTC. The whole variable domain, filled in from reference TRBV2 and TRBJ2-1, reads EPEVTQTPSHQVTQMGQEVILRCVPISNHLYFYWYRQILGQKVEFLVSFYNNEISEKSEIFDDQFSVERPDGSNFTLKIRSTKLEDSAMYFCASSASQGRQFFGPGTRLTVL.